This T cell receptor beta chain was captured in a study of cytomegalovirus exposure and HLA in healthy donors. General study results and limits: Looking again later, the authors saw that most CMV-associated TCR beta chains seemed HLA-restricted. Productive status was seen about 90% or about 30% of the time for most TCR beta V segments in an earlier analysis. Indistinguishable V segments, including TRBV6-2 and TRBV6-3, were excluded.

As for this clone: The antigen is undetermined.

The PCR contained 60 Vbeta and 13 Jbeta primers. As processed by the authors: Counted up in a later analysis, unique TCR beta chains came to about 80 million, with around 12 million shared. Profiled with immunoSEQ multiplex PCR; TCRdb holds only in-frame clones, not every one. The V and J calls and clone size are taken from that table; D and trimming were inferred from the DNA. Of some 100,000 clones in the sample, around three quarters were seen once. The CDR3 runs 16 residues. Germline-derived CDR1 and CDR2 are SGHVS and FNYEAQ. The V end lost 0 bases, the J end lost 0 bases, and 8 bases lay between the germline ends.

Sequences were obtained from PBMCs. The chain joins TRBV7-6 to TRBJ2-2; D is possibly TRBD1 (5 bases). This clonotype was obtained from a female donor in good health and CMV-seropositive. The CDR3 DNA reads TGTGCCAGCAGCTTAGCTGACAGACCGAACACCGGGGAGCTGTTTTTT. The encoded protein is CASSLADRPNTGELFF.